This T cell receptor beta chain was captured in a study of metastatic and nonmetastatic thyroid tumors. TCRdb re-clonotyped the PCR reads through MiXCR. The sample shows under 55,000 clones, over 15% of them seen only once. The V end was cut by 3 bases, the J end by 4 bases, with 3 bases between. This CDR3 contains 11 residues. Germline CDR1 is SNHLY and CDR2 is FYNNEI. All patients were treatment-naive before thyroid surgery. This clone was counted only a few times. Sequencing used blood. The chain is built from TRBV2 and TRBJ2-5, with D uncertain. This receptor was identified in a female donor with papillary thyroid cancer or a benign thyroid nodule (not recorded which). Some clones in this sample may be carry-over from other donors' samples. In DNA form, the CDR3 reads TGTGCCAGCAGTGACCGAGAGACCCAGTACTTC. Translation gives CASSDRETQYF.